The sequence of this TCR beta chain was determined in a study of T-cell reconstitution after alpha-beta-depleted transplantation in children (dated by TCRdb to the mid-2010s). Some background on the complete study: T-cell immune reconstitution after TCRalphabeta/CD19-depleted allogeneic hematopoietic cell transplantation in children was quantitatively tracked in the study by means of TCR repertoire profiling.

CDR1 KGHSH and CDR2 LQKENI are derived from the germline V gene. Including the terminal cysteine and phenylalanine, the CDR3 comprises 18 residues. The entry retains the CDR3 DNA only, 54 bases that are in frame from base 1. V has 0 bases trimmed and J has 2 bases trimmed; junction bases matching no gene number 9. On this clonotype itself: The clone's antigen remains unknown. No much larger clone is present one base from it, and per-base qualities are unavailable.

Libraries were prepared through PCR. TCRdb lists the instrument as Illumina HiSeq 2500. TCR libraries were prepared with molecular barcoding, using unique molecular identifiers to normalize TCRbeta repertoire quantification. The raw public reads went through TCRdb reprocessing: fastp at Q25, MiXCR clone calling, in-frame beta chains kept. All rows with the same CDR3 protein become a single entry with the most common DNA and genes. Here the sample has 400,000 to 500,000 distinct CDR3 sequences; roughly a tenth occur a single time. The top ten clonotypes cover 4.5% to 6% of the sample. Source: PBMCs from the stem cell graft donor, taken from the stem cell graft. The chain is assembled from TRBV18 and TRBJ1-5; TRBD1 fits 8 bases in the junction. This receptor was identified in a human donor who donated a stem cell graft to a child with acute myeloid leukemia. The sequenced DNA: TGTGCCAGCTCACCACCGAGCCAGGGGGCTCTGGGCAATCAGCCCCAGCATTTT. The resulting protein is CASSPPSQGALGNQPQHF.